This T cell receptor (beta chain) was captured by sequencing in a study of OX40 agonist ivuxolimab in advanced cancers. Study-wide background: Those enrolled were approximately 87% male, with a mean age of 60 years and ages from 23 to 79. Three dose-escalation patients had partial responses: one with hepatocellular carcinoma and two with cutaneous melanoma.

Note on this clone: As yet, its antigen is unknown.

Whole-study findings and limits: More expanded clones were found, on average, in CD8+ than in CD4+ T cells.

Germline CDR1 is MNHEY and CDR2 is SMNVEV (reference sequence). V lost 6 bases to trimming and J lost 7 bases; unmatched junction nucleotides: 5. The CDR3 extends over 13 amino acids. TCRdb's copy holds only in-frame clones and misses some; the assay was immunoSEQ multiplex PCR. Counted here are under 45,000 clones, about 70% occurring once; the ten biggest clones make up around 20%. The sequence was obtained from an adult with an advanced solid tumor such as melanoma, head and neck, liver or kidney cancer. V and J are TRBV27 and TRBJ2-1, with 8 bases matching TRBD2. Sequenced here: CD4+ or CD8+ T cells sorted from blood, sampled in a trial of the OX40 agonist ivuxolimab. The CDR3 here is CASSWTSRNEQFF. Written as DNA, the CDR3 is TGTGCCAGCAGCTGGACTAGCCGGAATGAGCAGTTCTTC.